This T cell receptor beta chain was captured by sequencing in a study of identical twins. From germline, CDR1 is DFQATT and CDR2 SNEGSKA (reference sequence). V dropped 3 bases and J dropped 2; count of bases not matched to a gene: 6. This CDR3 comprises 15 residues. TCRdb passed the 5' RACE reads through MiXCR, listing each CDR3 protein once. The table shows more than 400,000 distinct CDR3 sequences, with around 15% occurring only once. Study results and caveats: Memory repertoires showed no such pattern, whereas abundant cord blood beta clonotypes carried fewer insertions.

As to this clonotype: Its antigen is unidentified.

The data were also submitted as part of a second study, on yellow fever vaccine responses in identical twins.

The genes are TRBV20-1 and TRBJ2-7; 11 bases are a match to TRBD2. This clonotype originated in a woman between 18 and 29 years old in good health. Sequenced input: CD4+ T cells sorted from blood. CDR3 bases: TGCAGTGCTAGTGACCTAGCGGGAGGACCCTACGAGCAGTACTTC. Its translation is CSASDLAGGPYEQYF.